A selection of T cell receptor beta chains follows, all from one sample in a study of T cells after yellow fever vaccination. TCRdb re-analysed the 5' RACE reads in MiXCR, keeping a single row per CDR3 protein. The table lists around 550,000 distinct CDR3 sequences, 15% to 20% of them singletons, with about 13% in the top ten. The input for sequencing was PBMCs, taken 15 days after the yellow fever booster vaccination. These TCRs come from a man aged 25-45 years who received the YFV17D yellow fever vaccine. Both conserved end residues are part of each CDR3. D genes are given only for firm matches. The size entry is marked missing in some rows and otherwise reads once, few, many or a size class.

TRBV18	TRBD1	.	TRBJ1-1	CASSQRTGGFTEAFF	TGTGCCAGCTCGCAGCGGACAGGGGGCTTCACTGAAGCTTTCTTT
TRBV10-3	.	many	TRBJ2-5	CAISEQQETQYF	TGTGCCATCAGTGAGCAACAAGAGACCCAGTACTTC
TRBV3-1	TRBD2	.	TRBJ2-1	CASSLHGTSGSNEQFF	TGTGCCAGCAGCCTCCACGGGACTAGCGGGAGTAATGAGCAGTTCTTC
TRBV28	TRBD1	.	TRBJ2-3	CASRSSPGQGRDTQYF	TGTGCCAGCAGATCATCCCCGGGACAGGGAAGAGATACGCAGTATTTT
TRBV21-1	.	few	TRBJ2-7	CASKTGDCRSEQYF	TGTGCCAGTAAGACTGGGGACTGCCGGAGCGAGCAGTACTTC
TRBV11-2	TRBD1	few	TRBJ1-4	CASSPNPGTASNEKLFF	TGTGCCAGCAGCCCAAACCCGGGGACAGCTTCGAATGAAAAACTGTTTTTT
TRBV21-1	.	.	TRBJ2-7	CASSLRTRGAYEQYF	TGTGCCAGCAGCCTCCGGACAAGGGGGGCCTACGAGCAGTACTTC
TRBV9	TRBD1	few	TRBJ1-6	CASSTGQGNSPLHF	TGTGCCAGCAGCACCGGACAGGGGAATTCACCCCTCCACTTT
TRBV7-2	TRBD1	few	TRBJ2-1	CASSFNRGQEQFF	TGTGCCAGCAGCTTTAACAGGGGGCAAGAGCAGTTCTTC
TRBV24-1	.	.	TRBJ2-1	CATSDSYNNEQFF	TGTGCCACCAGTGATTCCTATAACAATGAGCAGTTCTTC
TRBV6-1	TRBD2	few	TRBJ2-7	CASSDLTAGVGEQYF	TGTGCCAGCAGTGACTTGACAGCGGGAGTTGGCGAGCAGTACTTC
TRBV12-3/TRBV12-4	.	once	TRBJ2-2	CASSQVQGGTGELFF	TGTGCCAGCAGCCAAGTACAGGGCGGAACCGGGGAGCTGTTTTTT
TRBV27	TRBD2	many	TRBJ2-3	CASRPTSGRRTDTQYF	TGTGCCAGCAGGCCGACTAGCGGGAGGAGGACAGATACGCAGTATTTT
TRBV12-3/TRBV12-4	.	.	TRBJ2-3	CASGLPSAQYF	TGTGCCAGCGGACTGCCTAGCGCGCAGTATTTT
TRBV7-2	.	.	TRBJ2-1	CASSLPGLVYNEQFF	TGTGCCAGCAGCTTACCTGGGCTTGTTTACAATGAGCAGTTCTTC
TRBV4-3	TRBD2	few	TRBJ2-3	CASSQTTSGRTIDTQYF	TGCGCCAGCAGCCAAACGACTAGCGGGAGAACAATAGATACGCAGTATTTT
TRBV20-1	.	.	TRBJ2-2	CSAGDSYTGELFF	TGCAGTGCTGGGGACTCATACACCGGGGAGCTGTTTTTT
TRBV30	.	.	TRBJ1-2	CAWSGQNREFPYGYTF	TGTGCCTGGAGTGGGCAAAACAGGGAATTTCCCTATGGCTACACCTTC
TRBV15	TRBD1	few	TRBJ2-7	CATSNRTGPISYEQYF	TGTGCCACCAGCAACCGGACAGGGCCAATCTCCTACGAGCAGTACTTC
TRBV18	.	.	TRBJ2-3	CASAQLTDTQYF	TGTGCCAGCGCCCAGCTCACAGATACGCAGTATTTT
TRBV12-3/TRBV12-4	.	.	TRBJ1-6	CASTRPGGNSPLHF	TGTGCCAGCACCCGTCCCGGGGGTAATTCACCCCTCCACTTT
TRBV20-1	.	.	TRBJ2-7	CSARDPPSGYEQYF	TGCAGTGCTAGAGATCCCCCAAGCGGATACGAGCAGTACTTC
TRBV29-1	.	.	TRBJ2-5	CSVDGQVGQETQYF	TGCAGCGTTGATGGCCAGGTGGGCCAAGAGACCCAGTACTTC
TRBV20-1	.	.	TRBJ1-1	CSAGRSRDTEAFF	TGCAGTGCTGGACGGTCGCGGGACACTGAAGCTTTCTTT
TRBV5-1	.	.	TRBJ2-1	CASSFLSEQFF	TGCGCCAGCAGCTTCCTAAGTGAGCAGTTCTTC
TRBV19	TRBD1	few	TRBJ2-1	CASSIEDRVEGNEQFF	TGTGCCAGTAGTATAGAGGACAGGGTGGAGGGCAATGAGCAGTTCTTC
TRBV12-3/TRBV12-4	.	many	TRBJ2-2	CASSLARSTGELFF	TGTGCCAGCAGTTTAGCGCGGTCCACCGGGGAGCTGTTTTTT
TRBV7-2	.	.	TRBJ2-7	CASTLTLGEQYF	TGTGCCAGCACCCTTACCTTGGGCGAGCAGTACTTC
TRBV6-1	TRBD1	few	TRBJ1-2	CASSRQGPPYGYTF	TGTGCCAGCAGTCGACAGGGGCCACCCTATGGCTACACCTTC
TRBV20-1	.	few	TRBJ1-5	CSASPGYNQPQHF	TGCAGTGCTAGTCCCGGGTACAATCAGCCCCAGCATTTT
TRBV7-2	TRBD1	few	TRBJ1-1	CASSQYRQGTEAFF	TGTGCCAGCAGCCAATATCGACAGGGCACTGAAGCTTTCTTT
TRBV6-2/TRBV6-3	.	few	TRBJ2-1	CASSYNRRSFF	TGTGCCAGCAGTTACAATAGACGTTCGTTCTTC
TRBV11-2	.	many	TRBJ2-7	CASSLVGTLSYEQYF	TGTGCCAGCAGCTTAGTCGGTACCTTATCCTACGAGCAGTACTTC
TRBV4-2	TRBD2	.	TRBJ2-1	CASSQGGRVYNEQFF	TGTGCCAGCAGCCAAGGCGGGAGGGTCTACAATGAGCAGTTCTTC
TRBV6-1	TRBD2	few	TRBJ2-5	CASSPLAGDQETQYF	TGTGCCAGCAGTCCACTAGCGGGGGACCAAGAGACCCAGTACTTC
TRBV20-1	TRBD1	few	TRBJ2-7	CSATGTGVDEQYF	TGCAGTGCTACCGGGACAGGGGTCGACGAGCAGTACTTC
TRBV6-2/TRBV6-3	.	.	TRBJ1-1	CASSNPARGRGGTEAIF	TGTGCCAGCAGTAACCCCGCCCGGGGAAGGGGCGGCACTGAAGCTATCTTT
TRBV4-3	.	.	TRBJ1-3	CASSQVHSTGNTIYF	TGCGCCAGCAGCCAAGTTCACAGTACTGGAAACACCATATATTTT
TRBV29-1	.	.	TRBJ1-5	CSVVLAGGSDQPQHF	TGCAGCGTCGTGTTGGCGGGGGGAAGCGATCAGCCCCAGCATTTT
TRBV5-5	TRBD2	many	TRBJ2-1	CASTKGGLAAWEQFF	TGTGCCAGCACCAAGGGTGGACTAGCGGCTTGGGAGCAGTTCTTC
TRBV7-8	TRBD1	.	TRBJ1-1	CASSRDRDGTEAFF	TGTGCCAGCAGCCGGGACAGGGACGGCACTGAAGCTTTCTTT
TRBV6-1	TRBD1	.	TRBJ2-2	CASRNPQGDSVTGELFF	TGTGCCAGCAGAAATCCCCAGGGGGATTCGGTCACCGGGGAGCTGTTTTTT
TRBV7-2	TRBD2	.	TRBJ2-3	CASTRLAGVLDTQYF	TGTGCCAGCACAAGACTAGCCGGGGTGCTAGATACGCAGTATTTT
TRBV28	.	.	TRBJ1-2	CASSPIQGQGYGYTF	TGTGCCAGCAGCCCCATCCAGGGGCAGGGCTATGGCTACACCTTC
TRBV5-4	.	many	TRBJ2-1	CASSLRLSREQFF	TGTGCCAGCAGCTTAAGACTCAGTAGGGAGCAGTTCTTC
TRBV6-1	TRBD2	few	TRBJ2-5	CASSGTSGREVTQYF	TGTGCCAGCAGCGGGACTAGCGGGAGGGAGGTGACCCAGTACTTC
TRBV15	TRBD1	.	TRBJ2-4	CATSRQGAGQAKNIQYF	TGTGCCACCAGCAGACAGGGGGCCGGGCAGGCCAAAAACATTCAGTACTTC
TRBV20-1	TRBD2	.	TRBJ2-7	CSAKKAGGRNYEQYF	TGCAGTGCCAAGAAGGCGGGAGGGCGGAACTACGAGCAGTACTTC
TRBV7-8	.	.	TRBJ2-3	CASSSSVRSGDTQYF	TGTGCCAGCAGCTCTTCGGTGCGGAGCGGAGATACGCAGTATTTT
TRBV6-5	TRBD1	few	TRBJ1-5	CASSYGQGGPQHF	TGTGCCAGCAGTTACGGTCAGGGGGGGCCCCAGCATTTT